This T cell receptor (beta chain) appears in the sequencing data of a study of identical twins. Everyone who gave samples was a healthy Caucasian. TCRdb reprocessed the 5' RACE reads with MiXCR, giving one entry per CDR3 protein. This sample yields around 370,000 distinct CDR3 sequences, of which about 10% are seen a single time; approximately 9.3% belongs to the top ten. Study outcomes and limitations: Memory repertoires showed no such pattern, whereas abundant cord blood beta clonotypes carried fewer insertions. Zero-insertion results could be subject to partial confounding by invariant MAIT and iNKT cells.

The table lists this clonotype with a few counts. Its antigen is not known. The sequencing input was naive T cells sorted from blood. This sequence was found in a woman aged 45-65 years in good health.

As DNA, the CDR3 is TGTGCCAGCACCGGCGGGGGATCACGCTCTGGAAACACCATATATTTT. As protein: CASTGGGSRSGNTIYF. The chain employs TRBV12-3 or TRBV12-4 and TRBJ1-3, with D possibly being TRBD1 (5 bases). This CDR3 contains 16 residues. Trimming stripped 7 bases from V and 0 bases from J, with 16 bases between.